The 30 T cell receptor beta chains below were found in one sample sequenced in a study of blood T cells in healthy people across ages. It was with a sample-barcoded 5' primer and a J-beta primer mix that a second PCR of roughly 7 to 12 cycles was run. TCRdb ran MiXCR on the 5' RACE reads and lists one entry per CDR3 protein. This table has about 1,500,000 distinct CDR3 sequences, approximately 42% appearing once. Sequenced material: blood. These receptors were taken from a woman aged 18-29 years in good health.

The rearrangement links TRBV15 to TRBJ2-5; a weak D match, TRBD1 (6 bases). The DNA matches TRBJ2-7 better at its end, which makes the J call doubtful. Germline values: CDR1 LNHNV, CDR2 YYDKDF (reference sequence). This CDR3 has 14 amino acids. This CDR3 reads CATSPEGQFLEQYF. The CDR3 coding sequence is TGTGCCACCAGTCCTGAGGGACAATTTCTCGAGCAGTACTTC.

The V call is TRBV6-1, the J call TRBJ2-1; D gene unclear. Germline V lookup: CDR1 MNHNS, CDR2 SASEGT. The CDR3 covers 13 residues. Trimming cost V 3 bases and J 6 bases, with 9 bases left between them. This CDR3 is CASSESGFNEQFF. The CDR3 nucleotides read TGTGCCAGCAGTGAGTCCGGGTTCAATGAGCAGTTCTTC.

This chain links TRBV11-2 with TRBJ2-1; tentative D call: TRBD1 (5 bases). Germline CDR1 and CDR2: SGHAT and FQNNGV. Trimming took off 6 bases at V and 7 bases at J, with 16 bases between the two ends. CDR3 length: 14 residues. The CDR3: CASRSSRVRNEQFF. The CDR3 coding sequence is TGTGCCAGCAGGTCATCCAGGGTTCGGAATGAGCAGTTCTTC.

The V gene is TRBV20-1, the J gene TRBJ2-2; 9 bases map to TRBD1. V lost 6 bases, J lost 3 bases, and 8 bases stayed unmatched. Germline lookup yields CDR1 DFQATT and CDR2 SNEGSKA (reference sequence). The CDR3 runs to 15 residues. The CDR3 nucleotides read TGCAGTGCCACCGGACAGGGGCTACACACCGGGGAGCTGTTTTTT. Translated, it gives CSATGQGLHTGELFF.

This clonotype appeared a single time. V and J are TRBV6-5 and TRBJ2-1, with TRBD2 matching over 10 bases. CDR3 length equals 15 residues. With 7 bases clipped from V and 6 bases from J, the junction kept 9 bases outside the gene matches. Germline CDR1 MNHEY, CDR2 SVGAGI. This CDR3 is CASTSGASGSNEQFF. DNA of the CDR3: TGTGCCAGCACCTCAGGAGCTAGCGGGAGCAATGAGCAGTTCTTC.

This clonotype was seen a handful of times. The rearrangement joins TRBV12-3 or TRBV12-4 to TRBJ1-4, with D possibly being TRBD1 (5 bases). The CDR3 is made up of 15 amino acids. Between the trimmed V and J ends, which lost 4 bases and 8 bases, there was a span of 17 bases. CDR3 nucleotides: TGTGCCAGCAGTTGGGGATCGGGGGTAAGGGAAAAACTGTTTTTT. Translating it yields CASSWGSGVREKLFF.

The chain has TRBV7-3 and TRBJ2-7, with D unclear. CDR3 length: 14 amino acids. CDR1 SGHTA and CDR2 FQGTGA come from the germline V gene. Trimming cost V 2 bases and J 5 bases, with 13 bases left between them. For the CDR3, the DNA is TGTGCCAGCAGCTTACGGCCAGTTGGCCACGAGCAGTACTTC. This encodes CASSLRPVGHEQYF.

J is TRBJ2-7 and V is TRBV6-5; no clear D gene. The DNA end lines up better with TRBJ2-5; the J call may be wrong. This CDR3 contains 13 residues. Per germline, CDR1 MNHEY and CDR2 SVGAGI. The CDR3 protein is CASSYNSIETQYF. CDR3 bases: TGTGCCAGCAGTTATAATAGCATAGAGACCCAGTACTTC.

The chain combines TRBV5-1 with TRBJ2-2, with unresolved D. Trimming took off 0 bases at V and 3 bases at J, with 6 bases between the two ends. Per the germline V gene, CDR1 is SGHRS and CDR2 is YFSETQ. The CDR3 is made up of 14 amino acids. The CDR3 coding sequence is TGCGCCAGCAGCTTGGATGGAGACACCGGGGAGCTGTTTTTT. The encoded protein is CASSLDGDTGELFF.

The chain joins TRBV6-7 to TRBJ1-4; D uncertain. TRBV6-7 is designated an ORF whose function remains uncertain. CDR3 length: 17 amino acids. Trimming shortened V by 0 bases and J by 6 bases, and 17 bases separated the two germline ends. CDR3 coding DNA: TGTGCCAGCAGTTACTCGAGCCAGTCAGGCTTGGATGAAAAACTGTTTTTT. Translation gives CASSYSSQSGLDEKLFF.

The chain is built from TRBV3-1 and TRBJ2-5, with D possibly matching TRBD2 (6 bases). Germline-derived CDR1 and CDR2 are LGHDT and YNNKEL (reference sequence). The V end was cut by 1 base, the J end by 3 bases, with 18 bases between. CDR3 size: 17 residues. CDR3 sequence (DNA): TGTGCCAGCAGCCAAGTCCCCCCCACAGGAGGGAAAGAGACCCAGTACTTC. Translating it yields CASSQVPPTGGKETQYF.

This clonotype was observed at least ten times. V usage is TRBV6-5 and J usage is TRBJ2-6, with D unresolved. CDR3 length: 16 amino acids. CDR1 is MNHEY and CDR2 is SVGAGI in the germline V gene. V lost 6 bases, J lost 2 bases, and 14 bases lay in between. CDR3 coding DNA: TGTGCCAGCAGCTCCCAGCCCGTTACTGGGGCCAACGTCCTGACTTTC. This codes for CASSSQPVTGANVLTF.

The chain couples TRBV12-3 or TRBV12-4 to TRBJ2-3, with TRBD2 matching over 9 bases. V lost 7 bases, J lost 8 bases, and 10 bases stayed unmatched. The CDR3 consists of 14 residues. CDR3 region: CASTTSGRIGTQYF. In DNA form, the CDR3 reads TGTGCCAGCACGACCAGCGGGAGGATTGGTACGCAGTATTTT.

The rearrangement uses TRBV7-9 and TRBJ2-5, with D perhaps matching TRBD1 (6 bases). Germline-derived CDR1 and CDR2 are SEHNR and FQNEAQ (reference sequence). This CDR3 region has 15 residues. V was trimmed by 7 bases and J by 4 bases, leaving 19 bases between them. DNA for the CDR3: TGTGCCAGCACCCACACGACAGGCTGGGGAGAGACCCAGTACTTC. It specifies CASTHTTGWGETQYF.

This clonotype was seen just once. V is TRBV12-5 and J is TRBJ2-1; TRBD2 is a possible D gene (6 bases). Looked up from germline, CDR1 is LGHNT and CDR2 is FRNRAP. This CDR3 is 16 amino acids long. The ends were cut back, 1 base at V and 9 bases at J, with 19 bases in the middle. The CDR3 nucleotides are TGTGCTAGTGGTTTGGGGGCCCTCGCGGGACGCAGTGAGCAGTTCTTC. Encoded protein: CASGLGALAGRSEQFF.

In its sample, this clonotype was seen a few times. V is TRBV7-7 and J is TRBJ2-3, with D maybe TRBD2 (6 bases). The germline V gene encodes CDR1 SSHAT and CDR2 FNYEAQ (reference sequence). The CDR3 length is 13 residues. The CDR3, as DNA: TGTGCTAGCGGAAGCCATAGCACAGATACGCAGTATTTT. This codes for CASGSHSTDTQYF.

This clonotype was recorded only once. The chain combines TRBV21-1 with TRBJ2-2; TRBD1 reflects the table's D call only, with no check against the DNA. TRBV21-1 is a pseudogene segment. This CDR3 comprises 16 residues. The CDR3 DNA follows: TGTGCCAGCAGCACAAGCGACAGGGAATGCACCGGGGAGCTGTTTTTT. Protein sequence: CASSTSDRECTGELFF.

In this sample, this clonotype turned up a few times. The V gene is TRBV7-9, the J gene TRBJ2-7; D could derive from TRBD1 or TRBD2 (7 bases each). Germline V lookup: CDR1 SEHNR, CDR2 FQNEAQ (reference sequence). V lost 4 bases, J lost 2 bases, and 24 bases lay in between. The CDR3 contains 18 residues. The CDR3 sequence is CASSSRGGTGAPTYEQYF. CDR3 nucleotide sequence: TGTGCCAGCAGCTCCAGGGGGGGAACAGGGGCCCCAACCTACGAGCAGTACTTC. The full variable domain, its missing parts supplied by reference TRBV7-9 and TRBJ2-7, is DTGVSQNPRHKITKRGQNVTFRCDPISEHNRLYWYRQTLGQGPEFLTYFQNEAQLEKSRLLSDRFSAERPKGSFSTLEIQRTEQGDSAMYLCASSSRGGTGAPTYEQYFGPGTRLTVT.

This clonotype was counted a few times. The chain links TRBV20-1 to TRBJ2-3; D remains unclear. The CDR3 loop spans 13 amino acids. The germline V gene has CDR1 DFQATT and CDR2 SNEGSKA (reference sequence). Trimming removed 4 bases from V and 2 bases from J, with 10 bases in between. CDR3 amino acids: CSATGLDTDTQYF. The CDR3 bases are TGCAGTGCTACCGGGCTTGACACAGATACGCAGTATTTT.

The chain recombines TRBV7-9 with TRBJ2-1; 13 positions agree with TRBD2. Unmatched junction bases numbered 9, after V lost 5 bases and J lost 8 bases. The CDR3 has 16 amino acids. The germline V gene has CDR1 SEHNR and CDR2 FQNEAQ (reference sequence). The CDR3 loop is CASSPTGTSGTHEQFF. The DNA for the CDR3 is TGTGCCAGCAGCCCGACCGGGACTAGCGGGACCCATGAGCAGTTCTTC. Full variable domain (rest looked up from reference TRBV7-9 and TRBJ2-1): DTGVSQNPRHKITKRGQNVTFRCDPISEHNRLYWYRQTLGQGPEFLTYFQNEAQLEKSRLLSDRFSAERPKGSFSTLEIQRTEQGDSAMYLCASSPTGTSGTHEQFFGPGTRLTVL.

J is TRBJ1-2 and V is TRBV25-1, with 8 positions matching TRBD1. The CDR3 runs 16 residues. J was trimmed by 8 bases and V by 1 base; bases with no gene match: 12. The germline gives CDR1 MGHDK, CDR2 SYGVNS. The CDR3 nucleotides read TGTGCCAGCAGTGAATCTATTGGGACAGGCGACAGGGGCTACACCTTC. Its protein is CASSESIGTGDRGYTF.

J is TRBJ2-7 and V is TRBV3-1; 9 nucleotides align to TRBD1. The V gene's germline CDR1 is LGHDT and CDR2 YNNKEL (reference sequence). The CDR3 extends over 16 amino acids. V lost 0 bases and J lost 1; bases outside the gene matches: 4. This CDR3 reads CASSQDVGTGSYEQYF. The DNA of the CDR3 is TGTGCCAGCAGCCAAGATGTCGGGACAGGGTCCTACGAGCAGTACTTC.

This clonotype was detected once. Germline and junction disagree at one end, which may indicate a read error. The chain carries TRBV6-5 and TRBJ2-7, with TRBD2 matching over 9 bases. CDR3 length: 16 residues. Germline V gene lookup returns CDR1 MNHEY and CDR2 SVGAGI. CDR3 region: CAGSLNSGLAPYEQYF. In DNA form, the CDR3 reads TGTGCCGGCAGCCTGAACTCGGGACTAGCCCCCTACGAGCAGTACTTC.

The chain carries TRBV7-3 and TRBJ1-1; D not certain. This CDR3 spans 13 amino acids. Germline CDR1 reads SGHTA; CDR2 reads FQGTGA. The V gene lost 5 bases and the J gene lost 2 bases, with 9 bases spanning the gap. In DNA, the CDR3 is TGTGCCAGCAGCGTTGGTGACAACACTGAAGCTTTCTTT. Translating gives CASSVGDNTEAFF.

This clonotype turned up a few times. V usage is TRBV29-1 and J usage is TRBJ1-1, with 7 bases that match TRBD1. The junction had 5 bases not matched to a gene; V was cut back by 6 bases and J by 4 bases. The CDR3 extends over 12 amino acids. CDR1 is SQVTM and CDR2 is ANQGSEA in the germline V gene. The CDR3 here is CSVKTGRTEAFF. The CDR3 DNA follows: TGCAGCGTGAAGACAGGGCGCACTGAAGCTTTCTTT. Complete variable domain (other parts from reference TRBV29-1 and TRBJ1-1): SAVISQKPSRDICQRGTSLTIQCQVDSQVTMMFWYRQQPGQSLTLIATANQGSEATYESGFVIDKFPISRPNLTFSTLTVSNMSPEDSSIYLCSVKTGRTEAFFGQGTRLTVV.

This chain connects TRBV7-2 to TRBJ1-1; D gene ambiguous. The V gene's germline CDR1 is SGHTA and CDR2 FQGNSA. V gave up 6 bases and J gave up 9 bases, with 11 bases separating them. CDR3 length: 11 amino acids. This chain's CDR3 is CASSLSTKAFF. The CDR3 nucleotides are TGTGCCAGCAGTCTAAGTACTAAAGCTTTCTTT. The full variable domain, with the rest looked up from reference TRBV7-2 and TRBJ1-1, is GAGVSQSPSNKVTEKGKDVELRCDPISGHTALYWYRQSLGQGLEFLIYFQGNSAPDKSGLPSDRFSAERTGGSVSTLTIQRTQQEDSAVYLCASSLSTKAFFGQGTRLTVV.

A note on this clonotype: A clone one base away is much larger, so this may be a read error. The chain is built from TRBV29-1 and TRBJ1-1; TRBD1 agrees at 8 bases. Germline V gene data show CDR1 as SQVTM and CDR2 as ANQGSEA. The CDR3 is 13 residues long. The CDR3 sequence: CSADRGQNTEAYF. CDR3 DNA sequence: TGCAGCGCTGACAGGGGTCAGAACACTGAAGCTTACTTT. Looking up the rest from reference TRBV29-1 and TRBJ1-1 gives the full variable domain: SAVISQKPSRDICQRGTSLTIQCQVDSQVTMMFWYRQQPGQSLTLIATANQGSEATYESGFVIDKFPISRPNLTFSTLTVSNMSPEDSSIYLCSADRGQNTEAYFGQGTRLTVV.

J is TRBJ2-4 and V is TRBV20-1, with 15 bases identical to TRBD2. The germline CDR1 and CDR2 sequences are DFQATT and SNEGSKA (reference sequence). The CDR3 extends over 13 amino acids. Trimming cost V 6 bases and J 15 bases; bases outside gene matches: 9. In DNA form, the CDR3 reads TGCAGTGCAAGGGGACTAGCGGGAGGTCAGTGGTACTTC. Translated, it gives CSARGLAGGQWYF.

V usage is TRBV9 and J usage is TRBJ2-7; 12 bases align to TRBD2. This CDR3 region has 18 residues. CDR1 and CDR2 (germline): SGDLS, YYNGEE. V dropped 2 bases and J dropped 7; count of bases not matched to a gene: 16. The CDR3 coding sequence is TGTGCCAGCAGCGTGACTAGCGGGGGCGTCAGCTCCTACAATGAGCAGTACTTC. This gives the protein CASSVTSGGVSSYNEQYF.

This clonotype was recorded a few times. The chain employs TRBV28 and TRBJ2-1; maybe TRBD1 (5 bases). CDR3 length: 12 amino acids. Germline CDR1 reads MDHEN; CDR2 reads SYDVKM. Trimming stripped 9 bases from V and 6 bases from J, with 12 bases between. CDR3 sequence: CARVGVANEQFF. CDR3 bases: TGTGCCAGAGTAGGGGTTGCCAATGAGCAGTTCTTC.